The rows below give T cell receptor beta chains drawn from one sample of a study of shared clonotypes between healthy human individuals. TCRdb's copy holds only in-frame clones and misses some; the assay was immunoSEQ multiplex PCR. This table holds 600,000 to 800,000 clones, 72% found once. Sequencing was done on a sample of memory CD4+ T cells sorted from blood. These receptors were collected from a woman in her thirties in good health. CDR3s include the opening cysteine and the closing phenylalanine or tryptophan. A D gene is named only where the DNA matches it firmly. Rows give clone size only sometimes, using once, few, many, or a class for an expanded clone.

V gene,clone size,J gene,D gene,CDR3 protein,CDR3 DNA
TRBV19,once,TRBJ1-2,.,CASSYVGQNYGYTF,TGTGCCAGTAGTTATGTAGGTCAGAACTATGGCTACACCTTC
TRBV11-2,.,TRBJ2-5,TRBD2,CASSLAGGLQETQYF,TGTGCCAGCAGCTTAGCGGGAGGCCTCCAAGAGACCCAGTACTTC
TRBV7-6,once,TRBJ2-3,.,CASSFVLGSTDTQYF,TGTGCCAGCAGCTTTGTGTTGGGGAGCACAGATACGCAGTATTTT
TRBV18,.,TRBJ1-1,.,CASSPRDGGRTEAFF,TGTGCCAGCTCACCCCGCGATGGGGGACGGACTGAAGCTTTCTTT
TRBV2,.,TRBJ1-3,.,CASRRNSGNTIYF,TGTGCCAGCAGGCGGAACTCTGGAAACACCATATATTTT
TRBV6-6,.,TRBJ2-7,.,CASKLGASGSYEQYF,TGTGCCAGCAAGCTCGGGGCCTCGGGCTCCTACGAGCAGTACTTC
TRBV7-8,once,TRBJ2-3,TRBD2,CASSLRLAGASTDTQYF,TGTGCCAGCAGCTTACGACTAGCGGGGGCTAGCACAGATACGCAGTATTTT
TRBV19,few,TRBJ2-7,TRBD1,CASTQSAGTGVYEQYF,TGTGCCAGTACCCAATCGGCGGGGACAGGGGTCTACGAGCAGTACTTC
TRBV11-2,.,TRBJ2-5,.,CASSLGPSPTQETQYF,TGTGCCAGCAGCTTAGGGCCCTCACCGACCCAAGAGACCCAGTACTTC
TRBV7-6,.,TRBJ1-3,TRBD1,CASSLVVQGDLSGNTIYF,TGTGCCAGCAGCTTAGTGGTACAGGGGGATCTCTCTGGAAACACCATATATTTT
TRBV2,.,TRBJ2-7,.,CASEKQGEVF,TGTGCCAGCGAGAAACAGGGAGAGGTTTTC
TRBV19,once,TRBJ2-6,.,CASRTGRISGANVLTF,TGTGCCAGTAGGACAGGCCGCATCTCTGGGGCCAACGTCCTGACTTTC
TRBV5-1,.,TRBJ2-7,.,CASSLDRTDYNTYEQYF,TGCGCCAGCAGCTTGGATCGTACAGACTATAATACCTACGAGCAGTACTTC
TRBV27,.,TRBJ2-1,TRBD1,CASSKPGQGWYEQFF,TGTGCCAGCAGTAAACCGGGACAGGGTTGGTATGAGCAGTTCTTC
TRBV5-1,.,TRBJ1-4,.,CASSFGGPNEKLFF,TGCGCCAGCAGCTTCGGGGGGCCCAATGAAAAACTGTTTTTT
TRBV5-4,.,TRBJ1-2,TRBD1,CASRPGTGGFRDYGYTF,TGTGCCAGCAGACCCGGGACAGGGGGCTTTCGTGACTATGGCTACACCTTC
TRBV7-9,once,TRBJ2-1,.,CAKGIGEGEQFF,TGTGCCAAAGGGATTGGGGAAGGAGAGCAGTTCTTC
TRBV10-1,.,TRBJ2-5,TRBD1,CASRGQGEETQYF,TGCGCCAGCAGGGGACAGGGGGAGGAGACCCAGTACTTC